This T cell receptor (beta chain) was documented in a study of blood T cell repertoires in COVID-19. About the study: The origin of the acute and convalescent COVID-19 samples was the United States, Italy and Spain. T cells, B-cell-depleted T cells, or PBMCs provided the cDNA or gDNA that served as material.

Cohorts were based on clinical histories the participants reported. The repertoire was sequenced with immunoSEQ multiplex PCR; TCRdb's copy has only in-frame clones and lacks some. The sample shows some 200,000 clones, 75% to 85% of them seen only once. V lost 6 bases to trimming and J lost 2 bases, with 17 bases between them. In germline, CDR1 is MNHEY, CDR2 SVGAGI. The CDR3 runs to 15 residues. The sequence was collected from a man aged 35 to 55 who had recovered from COVID-19. This rearrangement joins TRBV6-5 to TRBJ2-7; tentative D call: TRBD2 (6 bases). The sample was PBMCs or T cells enriched from blood (not recorded which). In nucleotides, the CDR3 is TGTGCCAGCAGGAAGTCGGAGGGGTTTCCCTACGAGCAGTACGTC. Its protein is CASRKSEGFPYEQYV.